This T cell receptor beta chain was documented in a study of cytomegalovirus exposure and HLA in healthy donors (dated by TCRdb to the late 2010s). Regarding the research as a whole: An earlier analysis of 587 of the donors reported 250 to 350 Gb of sequence data and around 120 million unique TCR beta sequences obtained from around 190 million T cells. An early release that covered about 640 HLA-typed donors contained approximately 320 gigabases of sequencing data and about 93 million unique TCR sequences. Of the roughly 400 genotyped donors, around 81% fell in the genetic ancestry cluster associated with self-reported Caucasian donors. The study aimed to test whether cataloging public T cell receptors could reveal signatures of past pathogen exposure. The study profiled the T cell repertoires of under 850 subjects by immunosequencing and related them to cytomegalovirus serostatus. In addition to the first cohort of several hundred subjects, a separate validation cohort of 120 different subjects was used. The study combined high-throughput TCR immunosequencing, statistical association of individual TCRs with disease status, and machine learning to predict cytomegalovirus infection status. In a later analysis, previously published TCR beta repertoires from roughly 710 donors were re-analyzed and high-resolution HLA genotyping was added so that TCR occurrence patterns could be studied. Rather than using new phenotypic data, the later analysis identified candidate immune exposures from TCR beta sequences and from how often those sequences occurred across donors. In an earlier analysis of around 540 of the donors, high-throughput TCR beta sequencing was used to judge whether each TCR beta V gene segment behaved as functional or pseudogenic. Donor age, sex, ethnicity and CMV serostatus were compiled together with the repertoire data. A later genetic analysis used genome-wide SNP genotypes for about three fifths of the roughly 700 donors, treating that subset as a discovery cohort. Every repertoire in the discovery cohort had been generated on one and the same sequencing platform. HLA typing included class I and class II loci at four-digit resolution. Typing coverage varied by locus: roughly 620-640 donors for A, B, C, DRB1 and DQB1; roughly 510 for DQA1; around 570 for DPA1; approximately 450 for DPB1. Several DR-DQ haplotypes were handled as single units for association and clustering, since linkage in the cohort was strong. Among roughly 370 genotyped donors of the cohort, an average of around 240,000 unique TCR beta nucleotide sequences were sequenced per donor, around a sixth of them non-productive.

About this clone itself: Its cognate antigen has yet to be identified.

The library relied on the immunoSEQ multiplex PCR assay. The multiplex PCR relied on a mix of 60 forward primers for TCR Vbeta segments and 13 reverse primers for TCR Jbeta segments. The CDR3 region of rearranged TCR beta genes was amplified from genomic DNA by a multiplex PCR assay. On the Illumina HiSeq System, the amplified TCR beta libraries were sequenced as 87-base-pair reads. As for how the authors treated the data: A later analysis tallied around 82 million unique TCR beta chains across the roughly 610 repertoires, and around 12 million of those chains were shared by two or more donors. Raw reads were error-corrected and collapsed into unique sequences by a nearest-neighbor algorithm in which closely related sequences were merged to remove PCR and sequencing errors. V, D and J gene segments were assigned by aligning CDR3 sequences to IMGT reference sequences. Each retained sequence needed at least a six-nucleotide match to both a V gene segment and a J gene segment. A rearrangement was called productive if the CDR3 had no stop codons and remained in frame with V and J, and every other rearrangement was called non-productive. Following IMGT convention, CDR3 was defined as the stretch from the second conserved V-encoded cysteine to the conserved J-encoded phenylalanine. Sequences without an unambiguous match to a single V gene segment were excluded from the earlier analysis of about 630 of the donors. In an earlier analysis of a few hundred of the donors, V segments were called functional above 56.7% productive rearrangements and were called segregating when the between-donor standard deviation exceeded 5%. A statistical classification framework was built to diagnose cytomegalovirus status from the catalog of TCR beta chain sequences. V and J gene assignment, in a later analysis, came from comparing TCR nucleotide sequences with IMGT/GENE-DB human TR gene sequences. A later analysis assigned CDR3 sequences and most-parsimonious VDJ recombination scenarios with the TCRdist pipeline. In a later analysis, each TCR beta chain was defined by its CDR3 amino acid sequence together with its V-gene family, and reads without a unique V-gene family were excluded. In a later analysis, nearly 600 highly shared, low-generation-probability nucleotide sequences were removed to address suspected cross-contamination and a sequencing artifact. For each public chain, a later analysis derived a clonal expansion index from normalized ranks of inferred template counts within each repertoire. Generation probabilities in a later analysis came from a VDJ recombination model fitted to out-of-frame rearrangements, and those results were checked against IGoR. In a later analysis, TCR-TCR, TCR-HLA and TCR-CMV co-occurrence was scored with hypergeometric tests, and a repertoire-size bias correction was applied to TCR pairs. A later analysis estimated false discovery rates by permuting HLA or CMV assignments 20 times. A later analysis grouped co-occurring TCRs with DBSCAN, adding TCRdist sequence similarity when clustering within HLA-allele-positive subsets. Repertoires with fewer than 30,000 or more than 120,000 public chains were left out of co-occurrence clustering, as were a handful of repertoires with anomalous nucleotide sharing. Entries here come from immuneACCESS through TCRdb and include only in-frame sequences with V and J called. Some clones fail to appear in such tables; in the studies checked, an unresolved V gene covers under half of the shortfall, and the cause of the remainder is unknown. D and trimming were read from the DNA, whereas the V and J calls and clone size are those reported in that table. This sample's table carries 85,000 to 110,000 clones. The leading ten clones occupy 3% to 3.5% of the sample.

Relative to germline, V is missing 1 base and J is missing 5 bases, with 2 bases of the junction outside any gene match. The germline V gene supplies CDR1 MNHNS and CDR2 SASEGT. From the cysteine through the phenylalanine, the CDR3 covers 15 amino acids. Of the read, only the CDR3 DNA is kept; its 45 bases are in frame from base 1. Results and caveats for the whole study, not just this receptor: Roughly uniform sequencing depth across donors was assumed in presence/absence analyses, although this assumption may not hold. In a later analysis, several top co-occurrence clusters were reported to appear linked to parvovirus B19, influenza, CMV and Epstein-Barr virus. A later analysis found that TCR association rates varied across HLA loci, with DRB1 alleles showing the most associated TCRs and HLA-C alleles the fewest. Across donors, most TCR sequences were observed very rarely, whereas some public TCRs were present in many individuals. The classifier was reported to diagnose cytomegalovirus status with high specificity and sensitivity in both the original cohort and the validation cohort. The only immune exposure information available for the cohort was CMV serostatus. In a later analysis, HLA-associated TCR beta chains were found to be more clonally expanded and to have lower generation probabilities than equally common non-associated chains. At a false discovery rate of 0.05, a later analysis linked roughly 17,000 TCR beta sequences to specific HLA alleles. Because counts were too low, roughly 18 rarely observed V segments, including chromosome 9 orphons, were left out of the earlier analysis of 500 to 750 of the donors. The study gave a list of 150 to 200 TCR beta chains associated with cytomegalovirus. Assigning TCR associations to individual alleles was difficult when HLA alleles, especially DR and DQ, strongly co-occurred. A cluster of highly shared sequence variants was judged likely to represent a technical artifact of the sequencing pipeline. A further reported finding was that TCR beta sequences accurately predicted the HLA-A and HLA-B alleles for most subjects in the first cohort. In a later genetic analysis, a missense DCLRE1C variant was associated with V-gene and J-gene trimming of TCR beta chains, and the association was replicated in an independent cohort. Because HLA typing was missing for some donors at each locus, association tests included only the typed subset. According to a later genetic analysis, donors in an Asian-associated ancestry cluster had fewer N-insertions in productive TCRs than the approximately 630-donor mean. The authors suggested that the approach could potentially be extended to other disease states and immunological phenotypes. In this cohort, only TCR beta chains were sequenced, and detectable features were limited by the absence of alpha or paired-chain data. The 87-base-pair reads could not distinguish some IMGT-functional V segments, including TRBV6-2 and TRBV6-3, so those segments were excluded. In vitro tests confirmed that a few of the cytomegalovirus-associated TCR beta chains recognize cytomegalovirus antigens. Linkage disequilibrium might explain the correlated functional status among segregating V segments, but an unknown experimental factor could not be excluded. According to a later analysis, most CMV-associated TCR beta chains appeared to be HLA-restricted, and the HLA associations seemed to be driven largely by CMV exposure. In an earlier analysis of roughly 500 of the donors, most TCR beta V segments appeared in productive rearrangements about 87% or about 30% of the time, broadly matching IMGT annotations.

The cohort consisted of some 670 healthy bone marrow donors. At the time of sampling, every cohort member was nominally healthy, though immune exposures that went unrecorded were likely present. The donor was CMV seronegative and belonged to the group of 320 or so seronegative cohort members. Each donor provided a peripheral blood sample, and peripheral blood mononuclear cells were used for TCR beta sequencing. Genomic DNA was extracted from the blood cell samples with the Qiagen DNeasy Blood Extraction Kit. The sequenced sample was PBMCs. The sequence derives from a man aged 40-49 years in good health and CMV-seronegative. The chain was built from TRBV6-1 and TRBJ2-3; TRBD2 fits 11 bases in the junction. The DNA sequence is as follows: TGTGCCAGCAGTGAAGTAGCGGGGGGGGGAGATACGCAGTATTTT. This is translated as CASSEVAGGGDTQYF.